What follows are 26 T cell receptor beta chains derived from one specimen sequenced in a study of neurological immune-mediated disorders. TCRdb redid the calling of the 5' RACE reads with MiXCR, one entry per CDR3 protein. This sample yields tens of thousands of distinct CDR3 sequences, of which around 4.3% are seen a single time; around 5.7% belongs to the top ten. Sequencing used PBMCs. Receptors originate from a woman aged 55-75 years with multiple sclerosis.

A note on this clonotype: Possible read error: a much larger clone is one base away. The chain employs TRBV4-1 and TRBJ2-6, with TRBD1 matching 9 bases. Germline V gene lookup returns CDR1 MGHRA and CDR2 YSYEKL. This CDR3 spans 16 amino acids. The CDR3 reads CASSLGQGLGAKVLTF. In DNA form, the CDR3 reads TGCGCCAGCAGCCTAGGACAGGGGTTGGGGGCCAAAGTCCTGACTTTC.

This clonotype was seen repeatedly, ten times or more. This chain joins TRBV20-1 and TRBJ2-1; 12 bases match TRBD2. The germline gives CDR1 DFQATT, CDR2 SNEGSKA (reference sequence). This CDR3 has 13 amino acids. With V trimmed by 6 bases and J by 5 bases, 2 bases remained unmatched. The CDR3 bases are TGCAGTGCCGCTAGCGGGGGGGACAATGAGCAGTTCTTC. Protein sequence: CSAASGGDNEQFF.

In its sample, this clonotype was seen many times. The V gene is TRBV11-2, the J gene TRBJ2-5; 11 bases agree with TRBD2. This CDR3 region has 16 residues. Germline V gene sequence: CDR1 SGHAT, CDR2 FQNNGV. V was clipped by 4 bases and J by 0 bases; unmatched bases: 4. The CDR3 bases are TGTGCCAGCAGCTCCGGGACTAGCGGATACCAAGAGACCCAGTACTTC. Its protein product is CASSSGTSGYQETQYF.

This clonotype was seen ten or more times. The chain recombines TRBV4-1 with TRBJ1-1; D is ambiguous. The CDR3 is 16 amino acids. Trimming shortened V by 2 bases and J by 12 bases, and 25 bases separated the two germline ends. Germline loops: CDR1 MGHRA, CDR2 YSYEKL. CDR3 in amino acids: CASSQIRVGPSGETFF. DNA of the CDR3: TGCGCCAGCAGCCAAATTCGAGTAGGACCCTCCGGGGAGACTTTCTTT.

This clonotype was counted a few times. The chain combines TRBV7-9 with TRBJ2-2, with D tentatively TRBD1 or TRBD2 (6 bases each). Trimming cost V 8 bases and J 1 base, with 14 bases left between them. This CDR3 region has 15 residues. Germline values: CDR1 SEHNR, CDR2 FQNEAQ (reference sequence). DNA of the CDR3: TGTGCCAGCGCCATCAAGGGGGGGAACACCGGGGAGCTGTTTTTT. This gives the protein CASAIKGGNTGELFF.

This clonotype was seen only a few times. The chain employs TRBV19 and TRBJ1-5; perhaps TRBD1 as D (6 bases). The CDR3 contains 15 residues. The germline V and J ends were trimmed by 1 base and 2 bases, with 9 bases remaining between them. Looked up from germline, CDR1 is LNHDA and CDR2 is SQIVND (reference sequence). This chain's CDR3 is CASSIGTVGNQPQHF. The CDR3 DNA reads TGTGCCAGTAGTATAGGGACAGTCGGCAATCAGCCCCAGCATTTT.

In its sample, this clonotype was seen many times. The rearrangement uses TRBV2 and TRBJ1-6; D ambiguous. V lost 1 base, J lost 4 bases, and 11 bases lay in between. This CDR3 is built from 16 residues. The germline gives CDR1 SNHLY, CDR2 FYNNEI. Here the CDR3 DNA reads TGTGCCAGCAGTGAAGGGGGAAAGGGATATAATTCACCCCTCCACTTT. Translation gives CASSEGGKGYNSPLHF.

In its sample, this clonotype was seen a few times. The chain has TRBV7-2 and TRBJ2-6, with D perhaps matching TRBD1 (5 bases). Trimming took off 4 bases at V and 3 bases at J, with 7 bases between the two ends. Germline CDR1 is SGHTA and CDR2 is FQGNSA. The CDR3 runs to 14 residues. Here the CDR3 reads CASSWGGGANVLTF. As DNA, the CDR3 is TGTGCCAGCAGCTGGGGCGGTGGGGCCAACGTCCTGACTTTC.

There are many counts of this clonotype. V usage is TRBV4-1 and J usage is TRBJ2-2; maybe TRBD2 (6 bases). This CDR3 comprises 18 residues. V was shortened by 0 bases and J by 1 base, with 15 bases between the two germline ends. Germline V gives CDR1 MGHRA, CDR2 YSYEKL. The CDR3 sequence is CASSQERGTGVNTGELFF. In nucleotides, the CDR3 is TGCGCCAGCAGCCAAGAGAGGGGAACGGGGGTGAACACCGGGGAGCTGTTTTTT.

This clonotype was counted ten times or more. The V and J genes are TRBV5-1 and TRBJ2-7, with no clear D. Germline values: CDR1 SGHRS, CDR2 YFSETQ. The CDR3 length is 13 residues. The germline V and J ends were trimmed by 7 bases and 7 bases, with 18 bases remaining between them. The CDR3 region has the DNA TGCGCCAGCGCTCCGGGCCCCTCCGGGGAGCAGTACTTC. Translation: CASAPGPSGEQYF. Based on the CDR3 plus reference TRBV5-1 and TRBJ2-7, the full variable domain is KAGVTQTPRYLIKTRGQQVTLSCSPISGHRSVSWYQQTPGQGLQFLFEYFSETQRNKGNFPGRFSGRQFSNSRSEMNVSTLELGDSALYLCASAPGPSGEQYFGPGTRLTVT.

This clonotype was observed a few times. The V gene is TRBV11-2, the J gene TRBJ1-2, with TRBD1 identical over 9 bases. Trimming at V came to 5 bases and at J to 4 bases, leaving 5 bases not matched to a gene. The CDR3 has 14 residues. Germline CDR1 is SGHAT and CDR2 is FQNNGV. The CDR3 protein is CASSGTGGSYGYTF. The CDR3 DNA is TGTGCCAGCAGCGGAACAGGGGGCTCCTATGGCTACACCTTC.

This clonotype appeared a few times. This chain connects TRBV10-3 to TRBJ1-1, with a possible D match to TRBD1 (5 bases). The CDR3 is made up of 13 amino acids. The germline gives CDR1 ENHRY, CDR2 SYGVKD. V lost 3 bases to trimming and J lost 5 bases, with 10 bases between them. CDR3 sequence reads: CAISERGGTEAFF. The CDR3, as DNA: TGTGCCATCAGTGAAAGGGGAGGGACTGAAGCTTTCTTT.

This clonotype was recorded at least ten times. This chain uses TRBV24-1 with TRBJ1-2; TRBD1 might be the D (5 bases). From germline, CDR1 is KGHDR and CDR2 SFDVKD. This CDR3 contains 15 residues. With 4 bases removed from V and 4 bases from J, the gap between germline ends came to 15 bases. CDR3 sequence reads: CATSDSGQGPYGYTF. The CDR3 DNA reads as TGTGCCACCAGTGACTCGGGGCAGGGCCCCTATGGCTACACCTTC.

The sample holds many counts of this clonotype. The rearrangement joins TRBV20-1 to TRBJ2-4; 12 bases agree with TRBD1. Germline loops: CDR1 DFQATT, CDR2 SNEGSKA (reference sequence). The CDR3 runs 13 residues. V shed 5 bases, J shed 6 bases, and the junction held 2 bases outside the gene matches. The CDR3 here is CSAPGQGANIQYF. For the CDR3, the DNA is TGCAGTGCTCCGGGACAGGGGGCAAACATTCAGTACTTC.

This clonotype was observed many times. CDR3 bases: TGCGCCAGCAGCTTGGGGGCCTATAGCAATCAGCCCCAGCATTTT. Its protein product is CASSLGAYSNQPQHF. J is TRBJ1-5 and V is TRBV5-1; D is unresolved. Germline CDR1 is SGHRS and CDR2 is YFSETQ. The CDR3 extends over 15 amino acids. Trimming took off 0 bases at V and 0 bases at J, with 7 bases between the two ends.

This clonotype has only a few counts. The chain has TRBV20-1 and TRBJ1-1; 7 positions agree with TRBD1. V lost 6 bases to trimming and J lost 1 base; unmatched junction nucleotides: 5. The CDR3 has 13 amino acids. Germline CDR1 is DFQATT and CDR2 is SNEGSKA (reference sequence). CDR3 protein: CSAPGQRNTEAFF. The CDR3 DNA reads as TGCAGTGCCCCGGGACAGCGGAACACTGAAGCTTTCTTT.

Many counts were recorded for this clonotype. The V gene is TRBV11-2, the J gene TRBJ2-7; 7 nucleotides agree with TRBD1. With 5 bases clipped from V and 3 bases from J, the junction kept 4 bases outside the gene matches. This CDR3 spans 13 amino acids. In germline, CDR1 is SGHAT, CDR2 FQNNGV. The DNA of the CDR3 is TGTGCCAGCAGCCCGGGACAGAACTACGAGCAGTACTTC. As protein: CASSPGQNYEQYF.

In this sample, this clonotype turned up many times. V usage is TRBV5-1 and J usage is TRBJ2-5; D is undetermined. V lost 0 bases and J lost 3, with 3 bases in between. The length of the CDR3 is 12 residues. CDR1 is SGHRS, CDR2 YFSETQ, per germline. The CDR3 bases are TGCGCCAGCAGCTTGGCCGAAGAGACCCAGTACTTC. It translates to CASSLAEETQYF. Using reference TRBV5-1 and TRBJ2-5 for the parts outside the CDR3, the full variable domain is KAGVTQTPRYLIKTRGQQVTLSCSPISGHRSVSWYQQTPGQGLQFLFEYFSETQRNKGNFPGRFSGRQFSNSRSEMNVSTLELGDSALYLCASSLAEETQYFGPGTRLLVL.

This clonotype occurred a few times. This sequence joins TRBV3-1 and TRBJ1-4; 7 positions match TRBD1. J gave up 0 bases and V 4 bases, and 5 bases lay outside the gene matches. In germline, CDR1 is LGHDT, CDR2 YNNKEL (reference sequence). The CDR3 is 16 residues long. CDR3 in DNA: TGTGCCAGCAGCCGGGGACAGACTGCAACTAATGAAAAACTGTTTTTT. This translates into CASSRGQTATNEKLFF.

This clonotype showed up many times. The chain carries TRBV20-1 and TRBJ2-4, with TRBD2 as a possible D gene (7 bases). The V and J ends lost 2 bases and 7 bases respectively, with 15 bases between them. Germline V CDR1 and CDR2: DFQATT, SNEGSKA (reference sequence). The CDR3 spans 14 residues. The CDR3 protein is CSARRGRGPNIQYF. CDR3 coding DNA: TGCAGTGCTAGAAGGGGGAGGGGCCCTAACATTCAGTACTTC.

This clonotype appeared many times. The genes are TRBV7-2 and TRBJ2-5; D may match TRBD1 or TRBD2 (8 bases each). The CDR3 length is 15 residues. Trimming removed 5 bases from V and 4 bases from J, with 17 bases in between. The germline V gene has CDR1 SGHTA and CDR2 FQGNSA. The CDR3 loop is CASSIRGRGVETQYF. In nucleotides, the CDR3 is TGTGCCAGCAGCATCAGGGGGCGGGGGGTAGAGACCCAGTACTTC.

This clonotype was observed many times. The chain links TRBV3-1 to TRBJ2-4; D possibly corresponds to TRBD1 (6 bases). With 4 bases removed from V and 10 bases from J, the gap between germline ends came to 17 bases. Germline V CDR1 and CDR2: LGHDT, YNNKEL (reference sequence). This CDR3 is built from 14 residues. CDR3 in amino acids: CASSPRLGAGIQYF. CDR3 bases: TGTGCCAGCAGCCCAAGGCTGGGGGCAGGGATTCAGTACTTC.

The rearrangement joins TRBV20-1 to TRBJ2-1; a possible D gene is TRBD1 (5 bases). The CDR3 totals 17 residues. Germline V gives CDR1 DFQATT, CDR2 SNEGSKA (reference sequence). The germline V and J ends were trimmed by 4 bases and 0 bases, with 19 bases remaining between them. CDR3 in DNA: TGCAGTGCTACCTGGGGCCGGCTGCTGAGCTCCTACAATGAGCAGTTCTTC. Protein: CSATWGRLLSSYNEQFF.

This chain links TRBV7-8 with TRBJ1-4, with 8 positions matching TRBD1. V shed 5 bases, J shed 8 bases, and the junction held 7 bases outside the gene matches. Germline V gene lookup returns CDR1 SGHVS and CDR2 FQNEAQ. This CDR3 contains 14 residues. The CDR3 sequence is CASSQTGEEEKLFF. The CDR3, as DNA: TGTGCCAGCAGCCAGACAGGGGAGGAGGAAAAACTGTTTTTT.

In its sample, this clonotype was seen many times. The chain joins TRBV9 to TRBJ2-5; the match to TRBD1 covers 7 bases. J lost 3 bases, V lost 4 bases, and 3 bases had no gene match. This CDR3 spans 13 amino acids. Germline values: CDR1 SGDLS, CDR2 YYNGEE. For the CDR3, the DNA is TGTGCCAGCAGCAGGGACAGCAAAGAGACCCAGTACTTC. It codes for CASSRDSKETQYF.

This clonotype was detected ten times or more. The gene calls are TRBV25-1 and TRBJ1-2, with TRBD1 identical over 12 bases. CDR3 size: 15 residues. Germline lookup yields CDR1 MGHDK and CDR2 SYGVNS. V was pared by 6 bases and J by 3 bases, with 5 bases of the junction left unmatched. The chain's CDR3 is CASRGTGGAYYGYTF. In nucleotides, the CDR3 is TGTGCCAGCAGGGGGACAGGGGGCGCTTACTATGGCTACACCTTC.